This entry is about one T cell receptor beta chain. What it binds is unknown. Germline-derived CDR1 and CDR2 are SGHAT and FQNNGV. V was clipped by 0 bases and J by 8 bases, with 19 bases between them. This CDR3 is built from 16 residues. This record comes from a study of chemoradiotherapy in HPV16-positive cancers. Study-wide results and caveats: The functional HPV-specific definition rests on just a couple of HPV16-positive patients.

Using immunoSEQ multiplex PCR, the repertoire was profiled, and TCRdb retains in-frame clones only, with some absent. The sample yields over 10,000 clones, about 88% seen once. The material sequenced was blood, taken from a patient who underwent chemoradiotherapy. The clonotype was recovered from a human donor with HPV-associated anogenital cancer. The rearrangement joins TRBV11-2 to TRBJ2-5, with D hard to call. The CDR3 DNA is TGTGCCAGCAGCTTAGATGTATCCCGGGCTCCCGGTACCCAGTACTTC. Amino acids: CASSLDVSRAPGTQYF.